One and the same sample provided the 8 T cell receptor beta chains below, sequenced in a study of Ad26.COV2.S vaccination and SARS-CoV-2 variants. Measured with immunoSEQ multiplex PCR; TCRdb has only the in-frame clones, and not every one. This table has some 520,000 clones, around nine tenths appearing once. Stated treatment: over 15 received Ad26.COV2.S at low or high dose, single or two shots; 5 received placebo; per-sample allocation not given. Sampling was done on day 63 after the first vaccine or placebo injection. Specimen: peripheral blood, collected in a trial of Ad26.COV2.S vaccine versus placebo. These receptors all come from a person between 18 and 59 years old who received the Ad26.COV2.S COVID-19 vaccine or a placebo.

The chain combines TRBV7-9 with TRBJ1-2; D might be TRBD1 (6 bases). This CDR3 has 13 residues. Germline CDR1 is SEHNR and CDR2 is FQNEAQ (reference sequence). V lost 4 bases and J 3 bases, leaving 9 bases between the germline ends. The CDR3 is CASSSQGDYGYTF. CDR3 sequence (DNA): TGTGCCAGCAGCTCACAGGGAGACTATGGCTACACCTTC. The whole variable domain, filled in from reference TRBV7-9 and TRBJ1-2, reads DTGVSQNPRHKITKRGQNVTFRCDPISEHNRLYWYRQTLGQGPEFLTYFQNEAQLEKSRLLSDRFSAERPKGSFSTLEIQRTEQGDSAMYLCASSSQGDYGYTFGSGTRLTVV.

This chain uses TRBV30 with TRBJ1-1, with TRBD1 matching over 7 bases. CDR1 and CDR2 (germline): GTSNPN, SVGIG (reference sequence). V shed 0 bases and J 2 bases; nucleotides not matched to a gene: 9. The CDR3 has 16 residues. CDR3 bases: TGTGCCTGGAGTGTACTGGGACAGACTTTTAACACTGAAGCTTTCTTT. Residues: CAWSVLGQTFNTEAFF. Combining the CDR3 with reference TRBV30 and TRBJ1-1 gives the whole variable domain SQTIHQWPATLVQPVGSPLSLECTVEGTSNPNLYWYRQAAGRGLQLLFYSVGIGQISSEVPQNLSASRPQDRQFILSSKKLLLSDSGFYLCAWSVLGQTFNTEAFFGQGTRLTVV.

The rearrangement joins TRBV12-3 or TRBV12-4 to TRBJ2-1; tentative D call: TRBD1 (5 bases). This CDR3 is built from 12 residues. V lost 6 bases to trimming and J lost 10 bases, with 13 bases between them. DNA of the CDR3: TGTGCCAGCAGAACTACAGGTAGGGAGCAGTTCTTC. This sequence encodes CASRTTGREQFF.

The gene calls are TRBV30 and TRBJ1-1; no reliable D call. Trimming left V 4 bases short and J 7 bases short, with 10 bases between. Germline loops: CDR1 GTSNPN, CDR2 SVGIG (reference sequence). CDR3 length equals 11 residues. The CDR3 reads CAWTRSGEAFF. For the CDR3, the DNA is TGTGCCTGGACAAGGTCAGGTGAAGCTTTCTTT.

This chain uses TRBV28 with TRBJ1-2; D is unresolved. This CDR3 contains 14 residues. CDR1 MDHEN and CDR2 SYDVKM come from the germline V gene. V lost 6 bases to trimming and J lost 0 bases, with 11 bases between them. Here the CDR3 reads CASREGSANYGYTF. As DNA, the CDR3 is TGTGCCAGCAGAGAAGGGTCGGCTAACTATGGCTACACCTTC.

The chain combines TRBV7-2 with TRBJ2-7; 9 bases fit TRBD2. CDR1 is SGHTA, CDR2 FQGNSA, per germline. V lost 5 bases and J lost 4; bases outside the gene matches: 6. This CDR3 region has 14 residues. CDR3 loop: CASSITSGSYEQYF. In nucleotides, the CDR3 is TGTGCCAGCAGCATTACTAGCGGGTCGTACGAGCAGTACTTC.

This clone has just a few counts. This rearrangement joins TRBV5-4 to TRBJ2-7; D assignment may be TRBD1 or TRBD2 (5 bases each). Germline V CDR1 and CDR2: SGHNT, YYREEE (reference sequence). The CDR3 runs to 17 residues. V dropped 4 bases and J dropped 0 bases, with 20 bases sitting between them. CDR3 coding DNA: TGTGCCAGCAGCCTGGGAACCGGGACGCTGAGCTCCTACGAGCAGTACTTC. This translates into CASSLGTGTLSSYEQYF.

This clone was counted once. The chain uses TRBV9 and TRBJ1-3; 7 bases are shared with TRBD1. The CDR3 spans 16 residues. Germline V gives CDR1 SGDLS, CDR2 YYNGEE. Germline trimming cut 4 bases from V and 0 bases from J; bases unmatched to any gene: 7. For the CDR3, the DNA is TGTGCCAGCAGCCCACGGACAGGATACTCTGGAAACACCATATATTTT. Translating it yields CASSPRTGYSGNTIYF.